This T cell receptor (beta chain) came from a study of cytomegalovirus exposure and HLA in healthy donors. Notes on the study in general: Researchers reported that a few CMV-associated chains were confirmed in vitro as CMV antigen-specific. Cytomegalovirus association was listed for 150 or so TCR beta chains.

The CDR3 length is 14 residues. J gave up 3 bases and V 8 bases, and 6 bases lay outside the gene matches. Germline-derived CDR1 and CDR2 are LNHDA and SQIVND (reference sequence). Only in-frame clones appear in the TCRdb table, and some are missing; sequencing was by immunoSEQ multiplex PCR. The table records about 130,000 clones, about 90% of them present only once. A note on this clone: No antigen is known for it.

Sequenced sample: PBMCs. This sequence was found in a man aged 30-40 years in good health and CMV-seronegative. The rearrangement joins TRBV19 to TRBJ1-4, with 7 bases fitting TRBD1. CDR3 sequence: CASYDGTANEKLFF. CDR3 coding DNA: TGTGCCAGTTACGATGGGACAGCTAATGAAAAACTGTTTTTT.